What follows are 8 T cell receptor beta chains derived from one specimen sequenced in a study of blood T cell repertoires in COVID-19. Sequenced by immunoSEQ multiplex PCR; TCRdb stores in-frame clones only, minus some. The sample includes 250,000 or so clones, approximately 89% of them seen just once. Sequencing used PBMCs or T cells enriched from blood (not recorded which). The receptor set was obtained from a woman aged 30 to 39 who had been exposed to COVID-19.

The gene calls are TRBV6-2 or TRBV6-3 and TRBJ2-7; 11 bases agree with TRBD2. Germline loops: CDR1 MNHEY, CDR2 SVGEGT. With V trimmed by 6 bases and J by 0 bases, 4 bases remained unmatched. The CDR3 spans 15 residues. The DNA of the CDR3 is TGTGCCAGCAGCCGACTAGCGGGGTCCTCCTACGAGCAGTACTTC. Protein sequence: CASSRLAGSSYEQYF.

The chain recombines TRBV11-2 with TRBJ2-3; 8 nucleotides agree with TRBD2. CDR1 is SGHAT and CDR2 is FQNNGV in the germline V gene. The CDR3 loop spans 15 amino acids. J gave up 6 bases and V 4 bases, and 9 bases lay outside the gene matches. The CDR3 DNA reads TGTGCCAGCAGCTCGGGACTAGGGATCAGGGATACGCAGTATTTT. This gives the protein CASSSGLGIRDTQYF.

CDR3 amino acids: CASSSHTGKGTEAFF. The CDR3 coding sequence is TGTGCCAGCAGCTCGCATACAGGGAAGGGCACTGAAGCTTTCTTT. This chain connects TRBV7-9 to TRBJ1-1; D possibly corresponds to TRBD1 (6 bases). The CDR3 loop spans 15 amino acids. Germline V CDR1 and CDR2: SEHNR, FQNEAQ (reference sequence). Trimming took off 4 bases at V and 4 bases at J, with 16 bases between the two ends. Full variable domain (missing parts from reference TRBV7-9 and TRBJ1-1): DTGVSQNPRHKITKRGQNVTFRCDPISEHNRLYWYRQTLGQGPEFLTYFQNEAQLEKSRLLSDRFSAERPKGSFSTLEIQRTEQGDSAMYLCASSSHTGKGTEAFFGQGTRLTVV.

The table lists this clone with a count of one. The chain carries TRBV6-5 and TRBJ2-7, with 8 bases aligning to TRBD1. The germline gives CDR1 MNHEY, CDR2 SVGAGI. The CDR3 is made up of 15 amino acids. J was trimmed by 4 bases and V by 6 bases; bases with no gene match: 11. The CDR3 region is CASRMGQDRVYEQYF. CDR3 nucleotides: TGTGCCAGCAGAATGGGACAGGACAGGGTTTACGAGCAGTACTTC.

The chain carries TRBV10-3 and TRBJ1-2; 8 bases agree with TRBD1. Germline lookup yields CDR1 ENHRY and CDR2 SYGVKD. V gave up 10 bases and J gave up 6 bases; unmatched junction bases: 10. The length of the CDR3 is 13 residues. The CDR3 bases are TGTGCCACCAGGGCAGGGGGCGCAGATGGCTACACCTTC. It translates to CATRAGGADGYTF.

The rearrangement links TRBV5-1 to TRBJ2-3, with 10 bases lining up with TRBD2. The CDR3 is 20 residues long. The germline CDR1 and CDR2 sequences are SGHRS and YFSETQ. V lost 0 bases to trimming and J lost 2 bases; unmatched junction nucleotides: 15. CDR3 sequence: CASSLDLSGTSVVITDTQYF. The CDR3 DNA reads TGCGCCAGCAGCTTGGATTTATCCGGGACTAGCGTAGTCATCACAGATACGCAGTATTTT.

The chain has TRBV10-1 and TRBJ2-3; perhaps TRBD1 as D (6 bases). From germline, CDR1 is WNHNN and CDR2 SYGVQD (reference sequence). The CDR3 consists of 13 residues. Between the trimmed V and J ends, which lost 0 bases and 9 bases, there was a span of 10 bases. CDR3 bases: TGCGCCAGCAGTGAGTCGTGGACAGCCACGCAGTATTTT. Amino acids: CASSESWTATQYF.

V usage is TRBV18 and J usage is TRBJ1-2; D not resolved. The V gene's germline CDR1 is KGHSH and CDR2 LQKENI. The CDR3 totals 13 residues. V lost 1 base to trimming and J lost 6 bases, with 9 bases between them. This chain's CDR3 is CASSPRREDGYTF. For the CDR3, the DNA is TGTGCCAGCTCACCACGGAGGGAGGATGGCTACACCTTC.